One T cell receptor beta chain is described in this entry. Its matching antigen is unknown. This same CDR3 is encoded by further DNA sequences in the sample. Time point defined: recipient sample about 28 days before transplant, after cytoreduction. Blood collection times were about day -28 and days 30, 100, 180 posttransplant. This record comes from a study of T cell clonotyping in hematopoietic cell transplantation. The wider study: Recipient samples before transplant were obtained post-cytoreduction. The study's findings and limits: Without cell sorting, CD4 versus CD8 contributions remain unresolved. After transplant, recipient diversity fell while pathologically expanded clonotypes grew through day 180.

This CDR3 region has 13 residues. The V and J ends lost 2 bases and 1 base respectively, with 7 bases between them. CDR1 SGHDT and CDR2 YYEEEE come from the germline V gene. Repertoires were generated with immunoSEQ multiplex PCR, while TCRdb's copy carries only in-frame clones and drops some. The sample has about 16,000 clones, 90% to 95% seen once; the top ten hold approximately 1.8%. The chain couples TRBV5-6 to TRBJ2-7, with D unclear. The starting material was peripheral blood mononuclear cells, obtained before stem cell transplant. This clonotype was sampled from a young man with biphenotypic leukemia. Some clones in this sample may be carry-over from other donors' samples. CDR3 region: CASSFGRSYEQYF. CDR3 nucleotide sequence: TGTGCCAGCAGCTTTGGCCGTTCCTACGAGCAGTACTTC.